Listed below are T cell receptor beta chains from one sample, sequenced in a study of early T cells in non-severe SARS-CoV-2 infection. TCRdb redid the calling of the 5' RACE reads with MiXCR, one entry per CDR3 protein. The sample has approximately 65,000 distinct CDR3 sequences; approximately 13% are singletons. Sequenced input: whole blood. The receptors originated from an adult who was a healthcare worker with PCR-confirmed SARS-CoV-2 infection or an uninfected control (not recorded which). The CDR3 runs from the conserved cysteine through the conserved F or W. Each record gives: D gene, V gene, clone size, J gene, CDR3 DNA, CDR3 protein. The D gene is left open where the match is weak. Rows may omit the clone size; those that give it use once, few, many or a size class.

D gene: NA
V gene: TRBV2
clone size: NA
J gene: TRBJ1-3
CDR3 DNA: TGTGCCAGCAGTGAAATCTGGTTCGCCGGGGGACCGGACACCATATATTTT
CDR3 protein: CASSEIWFAGGPDTIYF

D gene: NA
V gene: TRBV7-2
clone size: NA
J gene: TRBJ2-5
CDR3 DNA: TGTGCCAGCAGCTTAGCACGGGGTGATGAGACCCAGTACTTC
CDR3 protein: CASSLARGDETQYF

D gene: NA
V gene: TRBV29-1
clone size: NA
J gene: TRBJ1-2
CDR3 DNA: TGCAGCGTTGAAGATTCAAGCTATGGCTACACCTTC
CDR3 protein: CSVEDSSYGYTF

D gene: TRBD1
V gene: TRBV14
clone size: few
J gene: TRBJ1-1
CDR3 DNA: TGTGCCAGCAGCCCCATCGGGACAGGGTACACTGAAGCTTTCTTT
CDR3 protein: CASSPIGTGYTEAFF

D gene: TRBD2
V gene: TRBV29-1
clone size: few
J gene: TRBJ2-5
CDR3 DNA: TGCAGCGTTGAACAGGGAGGGCAGACCCAGTACTTC
CDR3 protein: CSVEQGGQTQYF

D gene: TRBD1
V gene: TRBV5-1
clone size: NA
J gene: TRBJ2-3
CDR3 DNA: TGCGCCAGCAGCATAGGACAGGCAGATACGCAGTATTTT
CDR3 protein: CASSIGQADTQYF

D gene: NA
V gene: TRBV6-1
clone size: NA
J gene: TRBJ2-3
CDR3 DNA: TGTGCCAGCAGTGAACCGGGACACAGCACAGATACGCAGTATTTT
CDR3 protein: CASSEPGHSTDTQYF

D gene: TRBD1
V gene: TRBV11-1
clone size: NA
J gene: TRBJ2-2
CDR3 DNA: TGTGCCAGCAGCTTTCAGGGGGTACAGCTGTTTTTT
CDR3 protein: CASSFQGVQLFF

D gene: TRBD2
V gene: TRBV7-9
clone size: few
J gene: TRBJ2-2
CDR3 DNA: TGTGCCAGCAGCTCCTACTCGGGAGGGACCCAGGGGCACCCGGCCGGGGAGCTGTTTTTT
CDR3 protein: CASSSYSGGTQGHPAGELFF

D gene: NA
V gene: TRBV7-8
clone size: NA
J gene: TRBJ2-7
CDR3 DNA: TGTGCCAGCAGCTTAGCGGGGGGAGGCTACGAGCAGTACTTC
CDR3 protein: CASSLAGGGYEQYF

D gene: NA
V gene: TRBV7-9
clone size: few
J gene: TRBJ2-1
CDR3 DNA: TGTGCCAGCACCAATAGCCGCTCCTCCTACAATGAGCAGTTCTTC
CDR3 protein: CASTNSRSSYNEQFF

D gene: TRBD2
V gene: TRBV20-1
clone size: NA
J gene: TRBJ2-3
CDR3 DNA: TGCAGTGCTAGAGATTCGGGGGGGGATACGCAGTATTTT
CDR3 protein: CSARDSGGDTQYF

D gene: NA
V gene: TRBV5-1
clone size: once
J gene: TRBJ2-7
CDR3 DNA: TGCGCCAGCAGCTTGGCCAGAGACCCAACCTACGAGCAGTACTTC
CDR3 protein: CASSLARDPTYEQYF

D gene: NA
V gene: TRBV12-5
clone size: NA
J gene: TRBJ2-3
CDR3 DNA: TGTGCTAGTGGTTTGGGGTTCAGTACAGATACGCAGTATTTT
CDR3 protein: CASGLGFSTDTQYF

D gene: NA
V gene: TRBV7-8
clone size: few
J gene: TRBJ1-2
CDR3 DNA: TGTGCCAGCAGCTTAGGGCACAGGGACTATGGCTACACCTTC
CDR3 protein: CASSLGHRDYGYTF

D gene: TRBD2
V gene: TRBV28
clone size: NA
J gene: TRBJ2-7
CDR3 DNA: TGTGCCAGCAGGATCCTTAGCGGGGGCGAGCAGTACTTC
CDR3 protein: CASRILSGGEQYF

D gene: NA
V gene: TRBV19
clone size: many
J gene: TRBJ2-5
CDR3 DNA: TGTGCCAGTAGTCGACAGATCGAAGAGACCCAGTACTTC
CDR3 protein: CASSRQIEETQYF

D gene: NA
V gene: TRBV7-3
clone size: NA
J gene: TRBJ2-2
CDR3 DNA: TGTGCCAGCAGCTTAGACCGGGCCACCGGGGAGCTGTTTTTT
CDR3 protein: CASSLDRATGELFF

D gene: NA
V gene: TRBV29-1
clone size: NA
J gene: TRBJ1-4
CDR3 DNA: TGCAGCGTACGACAGCAAACTAATGAAAAACTGTTTTTT
CDR3 protein: CSVRQQTNEKLFF

D gene: NA
V gene: TRBV29-1
clone size: few
J gene: TRBJ1-1
CDR3 DNA: TGCAGCGTTAAGGCAATCGTCGCGCGCACTGAAGCTTTCTTT
CDR3 protein: CSVKAIVARTEAFF

D gene: NA
V gene: TRBV4-3
clone size: NA
J gene: TRBJ2-3
CDR3 DNA: TGCGCCAGCAGCCAAGATGGGGGGCGAGATACGCAGTATTTT
CDR3 protein: CASSQDGGRDTQYF

D gene: TRBD1
V gene: TRBV10-3
clone size: NA
J gene: TRBJ2-3
CDR3 DNA: TGTGCCATCAGTCCCGGGACAGGGATGGATACGCAGTATTTT
CDR3 protein: CAISPGTGMDTQYF

D gene: NA
V gene: TRBV29-1
clone size: many
J gene: TRBJ2-5
CDR3 DNA: TGCAGCGTTGGCGTTCAAGAGACCCAGTACTTC
CDR3 protein: CSVGVQETQYF

D gene: NA
V gene: TRBV12-3/TRBV12-4
clone size: NA
J gene: TRBJ2-5
CDR3 DNA: TGTGCCAGTACACAGGTCAGTGGGGAGACCCAGTACTTC
CDR3 protein: CASTQVSGETQYF

D gene: TRBD2
V gene: TRBV9
clone size: NA
J gene: TRBJ2-1
CDR3 DNA: TGTGCCAGCAGCTCCTGGGGGAGCGGGGGGGCTGGCGAGCAGTTCTTC
CDR3 protein: CASSSWGSGGAGEQFF

D gene: TRBD2
V gene: TRBV11-2
clone size: NA
J gene: TRBJ2-7
CDR3 DNA: TGTGCCAGCAGCTCGACTAGCGGGGGGTACTACGAGCAGTACTTC
CDR3 protein: CASSSTSGGYYEQYF

D gene: NA
V gene: TRBV11-1
clone size: NA
J gene: TRBJ1-2
CDR3 DNA: TGTGCCAGCAGCCGCACCCGGATGGATAACTATGGCTACACCTTC
CDR3 protein: CASSRTRMDNYGYTF

D gene: NA
V gene: TRBV19
clone size: few
J gene: TRBJ2-1
CDR3 DNA: TGTGCCAGTAGCCCGGGGGCAAATGGACTTTACAATGAGCAGTTCTTC
CDR3 protein: CASSPGANGLYNEQFF

D gene: NA
V gene: TRBV2
clone size: NA
J gene: TRBJ1-2
CDR3 DNA: TGTGCCAGCAGTGAGAGGGCAGGGGCTAACTATGGCTACACCTTC
CDR3 protein: CASSERAGANYGYTF

D gene: NA
V gene: TRBV5-1
clone size: many
J gene: TRBJ1-1
CDR3 DNA: TGCGCCAGCAGCCTAGGGGCGGGAGCTTTCTTT
CDR3 protein: CASSLGAGAFF

D gene: NA
V gene: TRBV2
clone size: few
J gene: TRBJ2-7
CDR3 DNA: TGTGCCAGCAGCGGGCAGGGAGGTGGCGAGCAGTACTTC
CDR3 protein: CASSGQGGGEQYF

D gene: NA
V gene: TRBV12-3/TRBV12-4
clone size: few
J gene: TRBJ1-4
CDR3 DNA: TGTGCCAGCAGTTCGAGACAGAGTAATGAAAAACTGTTTTTT
CDR3 protein: CASSSRQSNEKLFF

D gene: NA
V gene: TRBV28
clone size: many
J gene: TRBJ1-1
CDR3 DNA: TGTGCCAGCAGTCCCGCGGACGGCACTGAAGCTTTCTTT
CDR3 protein: CASSPADGTEAFF

D gene: TRBD1
V gene: TRBV4-1
clone size: many
J gene: TRBJ1-1
CDR3 DNA: TGCGCCAGCAGCCAAGATTTACAGGGGGAAGCTTTCTTT
CDR3 protein: CASSQDLQGEAFF

D gene: NA
V gene: TRBV10-3
clone size: NA
J gene: TRBJ2-2
CDR3 DNA: TGTGCCATCAGTTGGGATATCGGGGAGCTGTTTTTT
CDR3 protein: CAISWDIGELFF

D gene: NA
V gene: TRBV7-2
clone size: NA
J gene: TRBJ1-2
CDR3 DNA: TGTGCCAGCAGCCGGGGTACTAACTATGGCTACACCTTC
CDR3 protein: CASSRGTNYGYTF

D gene: NA
V gene: TRBV3-1
clone size: NA
J gene: TRBJ1-4
CDR3 DNA: TGTGCCAGCAGCCACCTCAGCGCAGGGGAGGGAAAACTGTTTTTT
CDR3 protein: CASSHLSAGEGKLFF

D gene: NA
V gene: TRBV28
clone size: many
J gene: TRBJ2-1
CDR3 DNA: TGTGCCAGCATTCTGGGAGCCAGCCACAATGAGCAGTTCTTC
CDR3 protein: CASILGASHNEQFF

D gene: TRBD1
V gene: TRBV28
clone size: many
J gene: TRBJ1-3
CDR3 DNA: TGTGCCAGCAGCCAGACAGGGTTCTCTGGAAACACCATATATTTT
CDR3 protein: CASSQTGFSGNTIYF

D gene: TRBD1
V gene: TRBV20-1
clone size: NA
J gene: TRBJ1-5
CDR3 DNA: TGCAGTGCGGCTACCGGGACAGCTTATAGCAATCAGCCCCAGCATTTT
CDR3 protein: CSAATGTAYSNQPQHF

D gene: NA
V gene: TRBV11-2
clone size: few
J gene: TRBJ2-3
CDR3 DNA: TGTGCCAGCAGCTTAGATTATAGAGGGGTAGGCACAGATACGCAGTATTTT
CDR3 protein: CASSLDYRGVGTDTQYF

D gene: NA
V gene: TRBV29-1
clone size: NA
J gene: TRBJ1-2
CDR3 DNA: TGCAGCGTTGGCAGGGGAGGTAACTATGGCTACACCTTC
CDR3 protein: CSVGRGGNYGYTF

D gene: TRBD1
V gene: TRBV9
clone size: few
J gene: TRBJ1-2
CDR3 DNA: TGTGCCAGCAGCCAAGGACAGGGCGGCATCTATGGCTACACCTTC
CDR3 protein: CASSQGQGGIYGYTF

D gene: NA
V gene: TRBV12-3/TRBV12-4
clone size: NA
J gene: TRBJ1-2
CDR3 DNA: TGTGCCAGCAGCCCCTTAGCCGGATTCTATGGCTACACCTTC
CDR3 protein: CASSPLAGFYGYTF

D gene: NA
V gene: TRBV11-2
clone size: NA
J gene: TRBJ2-2
CDR3 DNA: TGTGCCAGCAGTTTGGCGACTGCCTACGGGGAGCTGTTTTTT
CDR3 protein: CASSLATAYGELFF

D gene: NA
V gene: TRBV11-2
clone size: NA
J gene: TRBJ2-7
CDR3 DNA: TGTGCCAGCAGCTTAACCCCCACCCTATACGGGCAGTACTTC
CDR3 protein: CASSLTPTLYGQYF

D gene: NA
V gene: TRBV5-1
clone size: NA
J gene: TRBJ2-1
CDR3 DNA: TGCGCCAGCAGCCCGATTGGAAACAGGTGGGACCTCAATGAGCAGTTCTTC
CDR3 protein: CASSPIGNRWDLNEQFF

D gene: TRBD1
V gene: TRBV5-4
clone size: NA
J gene: TRBJ2-5
CDR3 DNA: TGTGCCAGCAGCCCACGCGACAGGGGACTCCAAGAGACCCAGTACTTC
CDR3 protein: CASSPRDRGLQETQYF

D gene: TRBD1
V gene: TRBV7-2
clone size: NA
J gene: TRBJ1-2
CDR3 DNA: TGTGCCAGCAGCGGGGACAGGGGGCATGGCTACACCTTC
CDR3 protein: CASSGDRGHGYTF

D gene: NA
V gene: TRBV28
clone size: NA
J gene: TRBJ1-1
CDR3 DNA: TGTGCCAGCAGTTCGGACCCGACGAACACTGAAGCTTTCTTT
CDR3 protein: CASSSDPTNTEAFF

D gene: NA
V gene: TRBV3-1
clone size: few
J gene: TRBJ1-2
CDR3 DNA: TGTGCCAGCAGCCAAGGAGGAGACAGTTCAAGTGGCTACACCTTC
CDR3 protein: CASSQGGDSSSGYTF

D gene: TRBD1
V gene: TRBV6-2/TRBV6-3
clone size: many
J gene: TRBJ2-1
CDR3 DNA: TGTGCCAGCAGTTATCGGCGACAGGGACCCGGCAATGAGCAGTTCTTC
CDR3 protein: CASSYRRQGPGNEQFF

D gene: NA
V gene: TRBV28
clone size: NA
J gene: TRBJ1-2
CDR3 DNA: TGTGCCAGCAGTTTAGAGTACCACAGCTACACCTTC
CDR3 protein: CASSLEYHSYTF

D gene: NA
V gene: TRBV20-1
clone size: few
J gene: TRBJ2-5
CDR3 DNA: TGCAGTGGAGTCAACTCGGGTAAAGAGACCCAGTACTTC
CDR3 protein: CSGVNSGKETQYF

D gene: NA
V gene: TRBV29-1
clone size: NA
J gene: TRBJ1-2
CDR3 DNA: TGCAGCGTTGAAACGGTAAACTATGGCTACACCTTC
CDR3 protein: CSVETVNYGYTF